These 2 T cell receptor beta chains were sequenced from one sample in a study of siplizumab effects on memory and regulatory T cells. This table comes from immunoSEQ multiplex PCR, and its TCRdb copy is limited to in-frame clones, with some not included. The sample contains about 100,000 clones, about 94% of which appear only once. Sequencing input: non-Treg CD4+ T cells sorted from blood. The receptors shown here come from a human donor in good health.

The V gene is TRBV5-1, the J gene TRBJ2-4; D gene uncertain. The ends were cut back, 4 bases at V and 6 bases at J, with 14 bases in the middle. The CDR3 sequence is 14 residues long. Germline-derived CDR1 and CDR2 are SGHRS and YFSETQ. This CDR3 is CASSLTMGLNIQYF. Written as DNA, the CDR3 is TGCGCCAGCAGCCTAACCATGGGCTTAAACATTCAGTACTTC.

The CDR3 loop reads CASSQALDDRRNTEAFF. The DNA of the CDR3 is TGCGCCAGCAGCCAAGCCTTGGACGACAGGCGGAACACTGAAGCTTTCTTT. This chain links TRBV4-1 with TRBJ1-1, with D maybe TRBD1 (6 bases). The CDR3 has 17 amino acids. Germline CDR1 reads MGHRA; CDR2 reads YSYEKL. With 1 base removed from V and 1 base from J, the gap between germline ends came to 16 bases.